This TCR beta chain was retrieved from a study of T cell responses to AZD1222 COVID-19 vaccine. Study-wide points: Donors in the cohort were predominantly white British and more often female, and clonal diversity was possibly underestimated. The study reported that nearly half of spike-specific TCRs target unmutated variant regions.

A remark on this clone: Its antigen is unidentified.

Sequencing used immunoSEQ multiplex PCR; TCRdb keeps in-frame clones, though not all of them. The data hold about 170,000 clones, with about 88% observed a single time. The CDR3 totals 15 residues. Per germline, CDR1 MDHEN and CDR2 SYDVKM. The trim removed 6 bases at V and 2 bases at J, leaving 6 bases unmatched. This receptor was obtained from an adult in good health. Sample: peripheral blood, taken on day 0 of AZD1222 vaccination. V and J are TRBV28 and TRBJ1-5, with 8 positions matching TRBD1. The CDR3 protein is CASRSTGEGNQPQHF. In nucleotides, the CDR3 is TGTGCCAGCAGATCGACAGGGGAGGGCAATCAGCCCCAGCATTTT.